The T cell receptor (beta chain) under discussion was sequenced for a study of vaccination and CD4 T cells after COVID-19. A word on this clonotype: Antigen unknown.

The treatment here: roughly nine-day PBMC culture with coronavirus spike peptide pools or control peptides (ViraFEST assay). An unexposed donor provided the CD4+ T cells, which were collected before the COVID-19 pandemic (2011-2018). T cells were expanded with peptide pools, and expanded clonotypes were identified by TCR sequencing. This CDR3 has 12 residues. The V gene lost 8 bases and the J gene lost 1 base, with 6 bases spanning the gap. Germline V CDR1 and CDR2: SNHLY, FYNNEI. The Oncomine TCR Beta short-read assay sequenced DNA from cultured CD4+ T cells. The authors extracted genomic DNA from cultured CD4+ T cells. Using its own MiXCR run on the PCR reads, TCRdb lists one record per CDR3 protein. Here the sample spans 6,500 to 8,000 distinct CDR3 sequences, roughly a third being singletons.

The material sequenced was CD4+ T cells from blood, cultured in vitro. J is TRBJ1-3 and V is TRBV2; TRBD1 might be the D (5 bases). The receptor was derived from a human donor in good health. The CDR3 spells CASGGSGNTIYF. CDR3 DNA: TGTGCCAGCGGGGGGTCTGGAAACACCATATATTTT.